Shown below are 13 T cell receptor beta chains from a single sample sequenced in a study of shared clonotypes between healthy human individuals. Sequencing used immunoSEQ multiplex PCR; TCRdb keeps in-frame clones, though not all of them. In the table there are approximately 400,000 clones, around 96% of which are singletons. Sequenced: memory CD8+ T cells sorted from blood. Subset in this sample: CD45RO+ cells pooled with CCR7-negative TemRA cells. All receptors come from a man in his thirties or forties in good health.

V and J are TRBV30 and TRBJ2-1; D is ambiguous. The V and J ends lost 2 bases and 7 bases respectively, with 6 bases between them. CDR1 GTSNPN and CDR2 SVGIG come from the germline V gene (reference sequence). The length of the CDR3 is 11 residues. For the CDR3, the DNA is TGTGCCTGGAGTCGAGAGAATGAGCAGTTCTTC. Encoded protein: CAWSRENEQFF.

The chain has TRBV9 and TRBJ1-3; the match to TRBD1 covers 8 bases. Trimming at V came to 0 bases and at J to 4 bases, leaving 0 bases not matched to a gene. Germline CDR1 is SGDLS and CDR2 is YYNGEE. CDR3 size: 14 residues. CDR3 nucleotides: TGTGCCAGCAGCGTAGGGACAGGGGGAAACACCATATATTTT. Amino acids: CASSVGTGGNTIYF.

V is TRBV19 and J is TRBJ2-2, with 9 nucleotides matching TRBD1. After removal of 5 bases from V and 0 bases from J, the junction contained 10 bases not matched to a gene. This CDR3 is built from 18 residues. Per germline, CDR1 LNHDA and CDR2 SQIVND (reference sequence). This CDR3 reads CASSPGTGSAANTGELFF. In nucleotides, the CDR3 is TGTGCCAGTAGTCCCGGGACAGGGTCGGCCGCGAACACCGGGGAGCTGTTTTTT.

The chain combines TRBV2 with TRBJ2-5; TRBD1 aligns across 7 bases. This CDR3 is built from 11 residues. Germline CDR1 and CDR2: SNHLY and FYNNEI. Trimming removed 11 bases from V and 5 bases from J; junction bases left unmatched: 5. CDR3 protein: CAVRQGETQYF. Here the CDR3 DNA reads TGTGCCGTCCGACAGGGCGAGACCCAGTACTTC.

This chain joins TRBV19 and TRBJ2-1; tentatively, D is TRBD1 (6 bases). CDR1 and CDR2 from the germline V gene are LNHDA and SQIVND (reference sequence). The length of the CDR3 is 15 residues. V was clipped by 6 bases and J by 6 bases, with 18 bases between them. The CDR3 loop reads CASSIWGPALNEQFF. The CDR3 nucleotides read TGTGCCAGTAGCATATGGGGGCCAGCCCTCAATGAGCAGTTCTTC.

This rearrangement joins TRBV2 to TRBJ1-5; TRBD1 might be the D (6 bases). CDR1 is SNHLY and CDR2 is FYNNEI in the germline V gene. The V end lost 5 bases, the J end lost 3 bases, and 8 bases lay between the germline ends. This CDR3 comprises 13 residues. CDR3 in DNA: TGTGCCAGCAGTCGGGACATCAATCAGCCCCAGCATTTT. This translates into CASSRDINQPQHF. Supplemented by reference TRBV2 and TRBJ1-5, the full variable domain reads EPEVTQTPSHQVTQMGQEVILRCVPISNHLYFYWYRQILGQKVEFLVSFYNNEISEKSEIFDDQFSVERPDGSNFTLKIRSTKLEDSAMYFCASSRDINQPQHFGDGTRLSIL.

This CDR3 reads CAWSTAYNSPLHF. The CDR3 bases are TGTGCCTGGTCGACAGCCTATAATTCACCCCTCCACTTT. This chain joins TRBV30 and TRBJ1-6; weak D call: TRBD1 (5 bases). Germline V gene lookup returns CDR1 GTSNPN and CDR2 SVGIG (reference sequence). V dropped 5 bases and J dropped 2 bases, with 7 bases sitting between them. The CDR3 runs 13 residues.

This sequence joins TRBV4-1 and TRBJ1-2; D might be TRBD1 (5 bases). There are 13 residues in the CDR3. In germline, CDR1 is MGHRA, CDR2 YSYEKL. V gave up 2 bases and J gave up 4 bases, with 8 bases separating them. CDR3 amino acids: CASSQNRLYGYTF. The CDR3 coding sequence is TGCGCCAGCAGCCAAAACAGGCTCTATGGCTACACCTTC.

A single count supports this clone. This rearrangement joins TRBV2 to TRBJ2-1, with D tentatively TRBD2 (6 bases). Per germline, CDR1 SNHLY and CDR2 FYNNEI. V gave up 4 bases and J gave up 2 bases, with 6 bases separating them. The CDR3 is made up of 13 amino acids. Written as DNA, the CDR3 is TGTGCCAGCAGTGGACTAGCCTACAATGAGCAGTTCTTC. Protein: CASSGLAYNEQFF.

The chain has TRBV7-9 and TRBJ1-5; D ambiguous. Trimming left V 5 bases short and J 0 bases short, with 11 bases between. Per the germline V gene, CDR1 is SEHNR and CDR2 is FQNEAQ (reference sequence). This CDR3 spans 15 amino acids. CDR3 amino acids: CASSKDTHSNQPQHF. The CDR3, as DNA: TGTGCCAGCAGCAAAGACACTCATAGCAATCAGCCCCAGCATTTT.

The chain employs TRBV5-1 and TRBJ2-7, with a weak D call TRBD1 (6 bases). The CDR3 sequence is 15 residues long. CDR1 and CDR2 from the germline V gene are SGHRS and YFSETQ. The V gene lost 4 bases and the J gene lost 0 bases, with 14 bases spanning the gap. The CDR3 here is CASSLGAQLSYEQYF. The DNA for the CDR3 is TGCGCCAGCAGCCTGGGGGCCCAGCTCTCCTACGAGCAGTACTTC. Full variable domain (rest looked up from reference TRBV5-1 and TRBJ2-7): KAGVTQTPRYLIKTRGQQVTLSCSPISGHRSVSWYQQTPGQGLQFLFEYFSETQRNKGNFPGRFSGRQFSNSRSEMNVSTLELGDSALYLCASSLGAQLSYEQYFGPGTRLTVT.

The chain recombines TRBV9 with TRBJ2-1, with D perhaps matching TRBD2 (6 bases). This CDR3 is 12 amino acids long. Germline CDR1 SGDLS, CDR2 YYNGEE. V lost 7 bases and J 4 bases, leaving 9 bases between the germline ends. DNA for the CDR3: TGTGCCAGCGGGACTTCATACAATGAGCAGTTCTTC. Translation: CASGTSYNEQFF. Supplemented by reference TRBV9 and TRBJ2-1, the full variable domain reads DSGVTQTPKHLITATGQRVTLRCSPRSGDLSVYWYQQSLDQGLQFLIQYYNGEERAKGNILERFSAQQFPDLHSELNLSSLELGDSALYFCASGTSYNEQFFGPGTRLTVL.

This sequence joins TRBV28 and TRBJ1-4; TRBD1 might be the D (5 bases). The CDR3 extends over 12 amino acids. Germline CDR1 and CDR2: MDHEN and SYDVKM. V lost 10 bases and J 6 bases, leaving 12 bases between the germline ends. This CDR3 reads CATALTDEKLFF. The CDR3 bases are TGTGCCACCGCTTTGACAGATGAAAAACTGTTTTTT.